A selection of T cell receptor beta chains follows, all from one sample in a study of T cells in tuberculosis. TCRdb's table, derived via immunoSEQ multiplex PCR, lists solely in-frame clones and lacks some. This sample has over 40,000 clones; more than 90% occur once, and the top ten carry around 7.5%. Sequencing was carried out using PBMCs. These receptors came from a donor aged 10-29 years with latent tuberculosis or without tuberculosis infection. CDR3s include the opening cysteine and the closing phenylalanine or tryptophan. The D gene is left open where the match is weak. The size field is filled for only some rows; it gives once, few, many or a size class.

TGTGCCAGCAGCTTTTTGGGGTCGGAGGGCCCCCAGCATTTT CASSFLGSEGPQHF . TRBV7-2 . TRBJ1-5
TGCGCCAGCAGCTCTAGCGGGGCAGAGACCCAGTACTTC CASSSSGAETQYF TRBD2 TRBV5-1 . TRBJ2-5
TGTGCCAGCAGTGAACCCCGGGACTTTTACGAGCAGTACTTC CASSEPRDFYEQYF . TRBV6-1 . TRBJ2-7
TGTGCCAGTAGTATTCGCGGATACAATGAGCAGTTCTTC CASSIRGYNEQFF . TRBV19 . TRBJ2-1
TGTGCCAGCAGTTTATCAGGACAGGCCTCTAATGAAAAACTGTTTTTT CASSLSGQASNEKLFF TRBD1 TRBV27 once TRBJ1-4
TGTGCCAGTAGTAGTGTGAGGGACAGGCTCATCTCCGGTAGGACTGAAGCTTTCTTT CASSSVRDRLISGRTEAFF TRBD1 TRBV19 once TRBJ1-1
TGCGCCAGCAGCCAAGATAAAATGAACACTGAAGCTTTCTTT CASSQDKMNTEAFF . TRBV4-1 . TRBJ1-1
TGCAGCGTTGCCGGGACTAGCGGGAGTCAAGACTTC CSVAGTSGSQDF TRBD2 TRBV29-1 . TRBJ2-7
TGTGCCAGCAGCCAAGAGACGCCGGGGATTGTTCAGCCCCAGCATTTT CASSQETPGIVQPQHF . TRBV4-2 . TRBJ1-5
TGTGCCTGGAGTGGACTAGCGGGGGCCGGTCGGCAGTTCTTC CAWSGLAGAGRQFF TRBD2 TRBV30 . TRBJ2-1
TGTGCCAGTAGTATCCACAGGAACACTGAAGCTTTCTTT CASSIHRNTEAFF . TRBV19 . TRBJ1-1
TGTGCCTGGAGCGTATCGGGAGGGACTGAAGCTTTCTTT CAWSVSGGTEAFF . TRBV30 . TRBJ1-1
TGCAGTGCCACGACTAGCGCCGAGCAGTACTTC CSATTSAEQYF TRBD2 TRBV20-1 once TRBJ2-7
TGTGCCAGCAGGGAGGGGACAGTGACTATCTACGAGCAGTACTTC CASREGTVTIYEQYF . TRBV6-5 once TRBJ2-7
TGTGCCAGCAGCCGGATACAGGGGCAAGATTCTACTGAAGCTTTCTTT CASSRIQGQDSTEAFF TRBD1 TRBV5-6 once TRBJ1-1
TGTGCCAGCAGCAGAAGACGGACAGGGAACTATGGCTACACCTTC CASSRRRTGNYGYTF TRBD1 TRBV5-8 . TRBJ1-2
TGTGCCAGCAGCCCTAACTGGGGGCAGAGCAAAAACATTCAGTACTTC CASSPNWGQSKNIQYF . TRBV11-1 . TRBJ2-4
TGTGCCAGCAGTGAAGTAGCCAGGGGCCCAAACTATGGCTACACCTTC CASSEVARGPNYGYTF . TRBV6-1 . TRBJ1-2
TGTGCCAGCAGCAAAGTCCCCTTTGGGGGCCAGCCCCAGCATTTT CASSKVPFGGQPQHF . TRBV21-1 . TRBJ1-5
TGTGCCAGCAGCCCGCGGACAAACAATGAGCAGTTCTTC CASSPRTNNEQFF . TRBV7-7 . TRBJ2-1
TGTGCCAGCAGTTTCCTGCCCGTCGGCTCCCAGGTTCCCTATGGCTACACCTTC CASSFLPVGSQVPYGYTF . TRBV27 . TRBJ1-2
TGTGCCAGCAACCAAGACAGGGGAGGAGTGACCGGGGAGCTGTTTTTT CASNQDRGGVTGELFF TRBD1 TRBV5-6 . TRBJ2-2
TGTGCCAGCAGCTTAGGCTGGCCAGCTGGAAACACCATATATTTT CASSLGWPAGNTIYF . TRBV11-1 . TRBJ1-3
TGTGCCAGCTCACCCCCACAGGGGAACACCGGGGAGCTGTTTTTT CASSPPQGNTGELFF . TRBV18 . TRBJ2-2
TGTGCCAGCATCAGCGGGGACGGGAACGAGCAGTACTTC CASISGDGNEQYF TRBD2 TRBV6-1 . TRBJ2-7
TGTGCCAGCAGTGATAGTGCTACCGGTAACTATGGCTACACCTTC CASSDSATGNYGYTF . TRBV25-1 . TRBJ1-2
TGTGCCAGCAGCCTGACAGGGGGAACCTACAATGAGCAGTTCTTC CASSLTGGTYNEQFF TRBD1 TRBV11-3 . TRBJ2-1
TGTGCCAGCAGCCCCCTGAGAAGATACAATGAGCAGTTCTTC CASSPLRRYNEQFF . TRBV11-2 . TRBJ2-1
TGCGCCAGCAGCCAAGCGTCTACAGGGGATAGCAATCAGCCCCAGCATTTT CASSQASTGDSNQPQHF TRBD1 TRBV4-1 once TRBJ1-5
TGTGCCACCTTAGCGGCATCCTACAATGAGCAGTTCTTC CATLAASYNEQFF . TRBV10-3 . TRBJ2-1
TGCGCCAGCAGCCAAGCCGATGGACTAGCGGGAGGGGAGACCCAGTACTTC CASSQADGLAGGETQYF TRBD2 TRBV4-1 once TRBJ2-5
TGTGCCAGCAGCCCTCTGGGGCTAGCGGGGGGACTAACCTACGAGCAGTACTTC CASSPLGLAGGLTYEQYF TRBD2 TRBV5-6 . TRBJ2-7
TGCAGCGTTACAGGGAACACTGAAGCTTTCTTT CSVTGNTEAFF . TRBV29-1 . TRBJ1-1
TGTGCCAGCAGCTCAGCTAGCGGGAGGGGTTGGGAGACCCAGTACTTC CASSSASGRGWETQYF TRBD2 TRBV7-2 few TRBJ2-5
TGTGCCAGCAGCCAGATCGGGGGCACAGATACGCAGTATTTT CASSQIGGTDTQYF . TRBV5-4 . TRBJ2-3
TGTGCCAGCAGCAACAGGGGAGCCGGGGAGCTGTTTTTT CASSNRGAGELFF . TRBV21-1 . TRBJ2-2
TGCGCCAGCAGCCAAGATTTACTAGCGGGCAACATTCAGTACTTC CASSQDLLAGNIQYF TRBD2 TRBV4-1 . TRBJ2-4
TGCGCCAGCAGCCAAGACCTGCTACCCAACACTGAAGCTTTCTTT CASSQDLLPNTEAFF . TRBV4-1 . TRBJ1-1
TGTGCCAGTAGTATGGGAGGGGCGCGAAGTGGCTACACCTTC CASSMGGARSGYTF . TRBV19 . TRBJ1-2
TGTGCCAGCAGGAGCCCCTTTAGCGGGAGTTTTGTGTGGGCTGAGCAGTTCTTC CASRSPFSGSFVWAEQFF TRBD2 TRBV27 . TRBJ2-1
TGTGCCAGCACCCCCTTATTCATCGACGGGGGTGGGCCGAAGTACTTC CASTPLFIDGGGPKYF . TRBV7-2 . TRBJ2-5
TGTGCCAGCAGTATCACAGGGATTTATGGCTACACCTTC CASSITGIYGYTF . TRBV11-2 . TRBJ1-2
TGTGCCAGCAGCCCTACCGGGACTACGAACACCGGGGAGCTGTTTTTT CASSPTGTTNTGELFF TRBD2 TRBV9 . TRBJ2-2
TGTGCCAGCAGTGAAGTCCCCCGGGGGAGCTCAACTAATGAAAAACTGTTTTTT CASSEVPRGSSTNEKLFF . TRBV6-1 few TRBJ1-4
TGTGCCAGCAGTGAAGAAGGGACAGGGAGTATGAACACTGAAGCTTTCTTT CASSEEGTGSMNTEAFF TRBD1 TRBV6-4 . TRBJ1-1
TGTGCCAGCAGCTTAAAGGCGGGGAGGGAGCCCCAGCATTTT CASSLKAGREPQHF . TRBV7-6 . TRBJ1-5
TGTGCCAGCACACAGGTGTACACAGATACGCAGTATTTT CASTQVYTDTQYF . TRBV6-1 . TRBJ2-3
TGTGCCAGCACCCGGGACAGGGCTTCGAACACTGAAGCTTTCTTT CASTRDRASNTEAFF TRBD1 TRBV6-1 . TRBJ1-1
TGTGCCAGTACCAGCTCTGGAAACACCATATATTTT CASTSSGNTIYF . TRBV6-5 . TRBJ1-3
TGTGCCAGCAGTGGAGACTACGAGCAGTACTTC CASSGDYEQYF . TRBV2 . TRBJ2-7
TGTGCCAGCTCACCACTACAGGGCATGAACACTGAAGCTTTCTTT CASSPLQGMNTEAFF . TRBV18 once TRBJ1-1
TGTGCCAGCTCACCACGAGAATTGAACACTGAAGCTTTCTTT CASSPRELNTEAFF . TRBV18 . TRBJ1-1
TGCGCCAGCAGCCAAGTAGGACGCCTTCAGGGCGGCACGAGCTACGAGCAGTACTTC CASSQVGRLQGGTSYEQYF . TRBV4-1 . TRBJ2-7
TGTGCCATCAGTGATTCGGGGTTTGGCTATGGCTACACCTTC CAISDSGFGYGYTF . TRBV10-3 . TRBJ1-2
TGTGCCAGTAGTATCGGGACAGCGAATGAAAAACTGTTTTTT CASSIGTANEKLFF TRBD1 TRBV19 . TRBJ1-4
TGTGCCAGCAGCCTAGGGGCAGGGCGCTACGAGCAGTACTTC CASSLGAGRYEQYF . TRBV11-3 . TRBJ2-7
TGTGCCAGCAGTACAGGTTCCCGGGACTATGGCTACACCTTC CASSTGSRDYGYTF . TRBV2 . TRBJ1-2